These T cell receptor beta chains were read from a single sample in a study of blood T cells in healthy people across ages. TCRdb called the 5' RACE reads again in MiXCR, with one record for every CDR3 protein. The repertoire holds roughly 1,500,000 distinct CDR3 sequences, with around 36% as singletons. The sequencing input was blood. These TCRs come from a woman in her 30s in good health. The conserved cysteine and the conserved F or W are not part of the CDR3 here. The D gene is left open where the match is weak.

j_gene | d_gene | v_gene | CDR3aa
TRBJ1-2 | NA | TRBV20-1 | SDNRRTRDYGYT
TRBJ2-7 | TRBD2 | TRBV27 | ASSRQGSRGRAHHEQY
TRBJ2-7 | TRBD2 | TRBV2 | ASSKLAGLAYEQY
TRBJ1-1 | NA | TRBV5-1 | ASSSGDTKNTEAF
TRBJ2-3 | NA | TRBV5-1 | ASSATASTSTDTQY
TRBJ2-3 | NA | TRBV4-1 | ASSPWGAGGTDTQY
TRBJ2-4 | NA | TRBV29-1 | SARTGRDIQY
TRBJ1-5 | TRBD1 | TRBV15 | ATSTWDREGNQPQH
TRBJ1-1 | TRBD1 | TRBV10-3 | AISESTGAEAF
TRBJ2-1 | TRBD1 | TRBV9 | ASSAGDRGHNEQF
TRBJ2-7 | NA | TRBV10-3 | AISEKTPPSYEQY
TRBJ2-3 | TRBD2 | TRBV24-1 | ATGGPGTSGSRGTDTQY
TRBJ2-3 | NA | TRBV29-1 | SVRVGADTQY
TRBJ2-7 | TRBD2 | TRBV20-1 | SAVGLAGGFESYEQY
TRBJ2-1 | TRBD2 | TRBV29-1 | SVELAGDLPQF
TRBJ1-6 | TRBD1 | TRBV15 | ATSRIPGTVGSPLH
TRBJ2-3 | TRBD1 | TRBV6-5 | ASSYPETGGIPSSTDTQY
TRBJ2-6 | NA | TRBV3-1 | ASSQDPIPTISGANVLT
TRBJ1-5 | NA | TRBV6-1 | ASSEAQRNQPQH
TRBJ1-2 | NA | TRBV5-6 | ASSWVSQGSSGCT
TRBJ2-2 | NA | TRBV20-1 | SAGGSGELF
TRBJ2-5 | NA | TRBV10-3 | AISEGPSRETQY
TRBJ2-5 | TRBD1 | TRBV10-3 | AIQDRAQETQY
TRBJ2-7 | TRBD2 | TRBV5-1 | ASSPGLAGMYEQY
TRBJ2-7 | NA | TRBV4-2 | ASSQVTGQDEQY
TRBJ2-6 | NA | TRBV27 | ASTSGSTGANVLT
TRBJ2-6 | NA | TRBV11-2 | ASSSLEADLFGANVLT
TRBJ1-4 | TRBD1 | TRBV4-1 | ASRSPGQGYEKLF
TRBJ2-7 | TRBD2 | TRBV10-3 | AIAPPGAGDYERY
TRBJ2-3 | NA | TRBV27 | ASSTTSFGTQY
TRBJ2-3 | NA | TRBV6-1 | ASSVQPRTDTQY
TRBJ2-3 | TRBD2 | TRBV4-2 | ASSQDLAGGPDTQY
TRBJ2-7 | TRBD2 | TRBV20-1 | SARTSGGAVEQY
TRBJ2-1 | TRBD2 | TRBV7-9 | ASSGGTSGLNEQF
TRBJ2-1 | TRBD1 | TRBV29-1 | SVPGQLGGEQF
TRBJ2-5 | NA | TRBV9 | ASSSPLGNGETQY
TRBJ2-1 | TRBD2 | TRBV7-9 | ASSWGGTGGINEQF
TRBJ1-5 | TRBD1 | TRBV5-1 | ASSFRGQGKNQPQH
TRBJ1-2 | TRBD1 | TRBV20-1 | SARRDRGQPNYGYT
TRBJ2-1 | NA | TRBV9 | ASSVGDRNAGEQF